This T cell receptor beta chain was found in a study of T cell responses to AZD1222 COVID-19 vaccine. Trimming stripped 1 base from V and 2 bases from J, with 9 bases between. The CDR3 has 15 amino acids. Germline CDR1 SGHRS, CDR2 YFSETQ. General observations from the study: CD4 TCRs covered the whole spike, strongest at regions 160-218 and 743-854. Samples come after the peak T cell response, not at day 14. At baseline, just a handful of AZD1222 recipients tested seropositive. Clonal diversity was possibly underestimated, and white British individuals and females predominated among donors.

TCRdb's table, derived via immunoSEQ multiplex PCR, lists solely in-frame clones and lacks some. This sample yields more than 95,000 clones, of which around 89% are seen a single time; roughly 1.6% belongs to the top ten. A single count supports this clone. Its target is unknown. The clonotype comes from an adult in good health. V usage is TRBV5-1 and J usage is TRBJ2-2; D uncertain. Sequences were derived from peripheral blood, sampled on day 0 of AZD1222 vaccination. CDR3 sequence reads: CASSLSWSNTGELFF. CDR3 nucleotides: TGCGCCAGCAGCTTGAGTTGGTCCAACACCGGGGAGCTGTTTTTT.